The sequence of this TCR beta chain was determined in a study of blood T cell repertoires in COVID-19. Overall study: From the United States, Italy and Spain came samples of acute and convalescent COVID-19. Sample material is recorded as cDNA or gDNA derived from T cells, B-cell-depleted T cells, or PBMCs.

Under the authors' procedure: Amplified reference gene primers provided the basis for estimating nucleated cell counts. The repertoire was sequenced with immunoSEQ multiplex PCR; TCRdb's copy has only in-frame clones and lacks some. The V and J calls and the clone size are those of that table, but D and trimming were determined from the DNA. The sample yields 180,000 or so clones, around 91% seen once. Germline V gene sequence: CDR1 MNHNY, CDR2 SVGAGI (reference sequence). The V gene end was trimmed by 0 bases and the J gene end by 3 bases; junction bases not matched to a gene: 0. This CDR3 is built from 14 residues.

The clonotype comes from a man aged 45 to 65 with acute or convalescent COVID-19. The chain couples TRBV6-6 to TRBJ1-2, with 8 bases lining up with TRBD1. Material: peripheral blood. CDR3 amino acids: CASSYSDRDYGYTF. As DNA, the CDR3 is TGTGCCAGCAGTTACTCGGACAGGGACTATGGCTACACCTTC.